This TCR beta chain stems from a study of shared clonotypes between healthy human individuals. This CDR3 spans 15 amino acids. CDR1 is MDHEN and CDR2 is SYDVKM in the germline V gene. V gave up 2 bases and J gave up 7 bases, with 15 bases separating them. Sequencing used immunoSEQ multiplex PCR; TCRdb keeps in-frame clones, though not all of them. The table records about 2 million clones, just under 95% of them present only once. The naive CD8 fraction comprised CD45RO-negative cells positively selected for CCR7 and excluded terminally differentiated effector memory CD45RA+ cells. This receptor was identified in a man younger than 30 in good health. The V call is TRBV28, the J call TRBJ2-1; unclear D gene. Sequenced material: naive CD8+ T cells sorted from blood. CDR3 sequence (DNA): TGTGCCAGCAGTTTAGGCCAGGCGCTAGGGAATGAGCAGTTCTTC. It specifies CASSLGQALGNEQFF.